This T cell receptor beta chain was obtained from a study of T cells in Graves' hyperthyroidism and ophthalmopathy. In germline, CDR1 is MGHRA, CDR2 YSYEKL. The J segment lost 6 bases and the V segment lost 1 base, leaving 12 bases of the junction unmatched. CDR3 size: 17 residues. Researchers amplified the TCR beta CDR3 regions from RNA transcripts. The primer set for the first-round RT-PCR of the TCR CDR3 was HTBI. Each CDR3 protein gets one entry after TCRdb re-called the multiplex PCR reads with MiXCR. Of 400,000 to 550,000 distinct CDR3 sequences listed, roughly a quarter are singletons. This TCR was recovered from a woman aged 25 to 45 with Graves' ophthalmopathy. The sequencing input was blood. The J gene is TRBJ2-5, the V gene TRBV4-1; 9 bases match TRBD2. As DNA, the CDR3 is TGCGCCAGCAGCCAAGTCGCTTTGCGGGGGGGCATAAAGACCCAGTACTTC. Translated, it gives CASSQVALRGGIKTQYF.